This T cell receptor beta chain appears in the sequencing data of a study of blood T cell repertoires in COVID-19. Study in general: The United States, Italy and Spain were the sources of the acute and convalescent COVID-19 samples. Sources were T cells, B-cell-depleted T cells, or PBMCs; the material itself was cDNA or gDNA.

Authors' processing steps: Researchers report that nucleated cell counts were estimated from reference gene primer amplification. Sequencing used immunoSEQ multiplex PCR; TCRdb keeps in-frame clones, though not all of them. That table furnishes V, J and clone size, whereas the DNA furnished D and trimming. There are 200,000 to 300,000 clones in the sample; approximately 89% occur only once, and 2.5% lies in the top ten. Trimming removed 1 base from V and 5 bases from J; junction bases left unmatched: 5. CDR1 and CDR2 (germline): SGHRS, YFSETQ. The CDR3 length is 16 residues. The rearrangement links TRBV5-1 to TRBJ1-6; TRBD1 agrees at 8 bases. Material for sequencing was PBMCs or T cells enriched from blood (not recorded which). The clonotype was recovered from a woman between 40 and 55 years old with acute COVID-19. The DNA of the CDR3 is TGCGCCAGCAGCTTGCCCGGGACAGGAGATAATTCACCCCTCCACTTT. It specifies CASSLPGTGDNSPLHF.